This T cell receptor beta chain emerged from a study of Ad26.COV2.S vaccination and SARS-CoV-2 variants. There are 16 residues in the CDR3. Trimming removed 2 bases from V and 5 bases from J; junction bases left unmatched: 5. Germline assignment: CDR1 SGHTS and CDR2 YDEGEE. Repertoires were generated with immunoSEQ multiplex PCR, while TCRdb's copy carries only in-frame clones and drops some. There are about 350,000 clones in the sample; roughly nine tenths occur only once, and 6.4% lies in the top ten. As to treatment: roughly 20 received Ad26.COV2.S at low or high dose, single or two shots; about 5 received placebo; per-sample allocation not given. Day 63 following the first vaccine or placebo injection was when the samples were taken.

The rearrangement joins TRBV5-8 to TRBJ2-2; 11 positions match TRBD1. The specimen comprised peripheral blood, sampled in a trial of Ad26.COV2.S vaccine versus placebo. This receptor was obtained from a person between 18 and 60 years old who received the Ad26.COV2.S COVID-19 vaccine or a placebo. The CDR3 nucleotides read TGTGCCAGCAGCTTTGGGACAGGGGGTCGTACCGGGGAGCTGTTTTTT. Encoded protein: CASSFGTGGRTGELFF.